This TCR beta chain was obtained from a study of blood T cell repertoires in COVID-19. Study details: Acute and convalescent COVID-19 specimens originated in the United States, Italy and Spain. Nucleic acid was either cDNA or gDNA, and it came from T cells, B-cell-depleted T cells, or PBMCs.

CDR3 length: 16 residues. V lost 1 base, J lost 8 bases, and 6 bases stayed unmatched. CDR1 is MGHRA and CDR2 is YSYEKL in the germline V gene. As originally analysed: How many nucleated cells were present was estimated from reference gene primer amplification. Libraries were prepared by immunoSEQ multiplex PCR; TCRdb keeps only in-frame clonotypes and omits some of them. The V and J calls and clone size come from that table; D and trimming were worked out from the DNA. The sample includes some 210,000 clones, around 82% of them seen just once. The source material was PBMCs or T cells enriched from blood (not recorded which). This clonotype was sampled from a man aged 30 to 39 with acute COVID-19. The rearrangement uses TRBV4-1 and TRBJ1-4; 11 nucleotides align to TRBD1. The CDR3 protein is CASSQVPGQGAEKLFF. CDR3 nucleotides: TGCGCCAGCAGCCAAGTTCCCGGACAGGGGGCAGAAAAACTGTTTTTT.